Below, 4 T cell receptor beta chains from the same sample are listed, as sequenced in a study of T cell responses to AZD1222 COVID-19 vaccine (dated by TCRdb to the early 2020s). The time point label, as the study defines it: baseline before first vaccination. The method was the immunoSEQ multiplex PCR assay. In its TCRdb copy, this immuneACCESS table keeps in-frame sequences only and misses some clones. Where compared with another copy, unresolved V genes explain less than half of these, and the others have no known cause. The sample table holds fewer than 100,000 clones, of which 90% were seen once. The ten largest account for almost 8.5% of the sample. The sample was peripheral blood, taken on day 0 of AZD1222 vaccination. These receptors all come from an adult in good health.

The chain has TRBV9 and TRBJ2-5; 8 bases line up with TRBD2. This CDR3 region has 18 residues. CDR1 is SGDLS and CDR2 is YYNGEE in the germline V gene. The junction had 14 bases not matched to a gene; V was cut back by 1 base and J by 3 bases. In nucleotides, the CDR3 is TGTGCCAGCAGCGTAAGCCTGTCGGGGGGGGCGAGGGAAGAGACCCAGTACTTC. Translating it yields CASSVSLSGGAREETQYF.

V gene TRBV5-4 combines with J gene TRBJ1-4; D is unresolved. Trimming cost V 0 bases and J 3 bases, with 9 bases left between them. The CDR3 runs to 15 residues. Per the germline V gene, CDR1 is SGHNT and CDR2 is YYREEE (reference sequence). The CDR3 DNA reads as TGTGCCAGCAGCTTGGCCACGGGGTCTAATGAAAAACTGTTTTTT. Encoded protein: CASSLATGSNEKLFF.

This rearrangement joins TRBV7-2 to TRBJ1-3, with a weak D call TRBD1 (5 bases). The V gene's germline CDR1 is SGHTA and CDR2 FQGNSA. The CDR3 is made up of 16 amino acids. With 5 bases removed from V and 1 base from J, the gap between germline ends came to 15 bases. The CDR3 DNA reads as TGTGCCAGCAGCAGGGGTCCGGGGAAGTCTGGAAACACCATATATTTT. It codes for CASSRGPGKSGNTIYF.

This chain uses TRBV14 with TRBJ2-2, with a tentative D call TRBD2 (5 bases). The CDR3 length is 15 residues. With 1 base removed from V and 4 bases from J, the gap between germline ends came to 10 bases. The germline V gene has CDR1 SGHDN and CDR2 FVKESK. CDR3 nucleotide sequence: TGTGCCAGCAGCCAAGGGAGGAGTCGCACCGGGGAGCTGTTTTTT. Its protein product is CASSQGRSRTGELFF.